This TCR beta chain was obtained from a study of neurological immune-mediated disorders. This CDR3 spans 17 amino acids. J lost 5 bases, V lost 0 bases, and 8 bases had no gene match. Ten or more counts support this clonotype. What it binds is unknown. TCRdb used MiXCR to reprocess the 5' RACE reads, holding one entry per CDR3 protein. The data contain fewer than 35,000 distinct CDR3 sequences, 4.6% of them seen just once; the ten biggest clones take up around 23%. From 2 million PBMCs stored at -80 C, the unsorted libraries were generated. General study points: In HTLV-1-associated myelopathy, TCR clonal expansion was greatest, whereas multiple sclerosis had the least, falling below healthy controls.

The sequenced sample was PBMCs. The source is a man in his late teens or twenties in good health. The chain has TRBV12-3 or TRBV12-4 and TRBJ1-5, with 9 bases aligning to TRBD1. CDR3 residues: CASSLAGGQGPYQPQHF. The CDR3 region has the DNA TGTGCCAGCAGTTTAGCGGGGGGACAGGGTCCCTATCAGCCCCAGCATTTT.